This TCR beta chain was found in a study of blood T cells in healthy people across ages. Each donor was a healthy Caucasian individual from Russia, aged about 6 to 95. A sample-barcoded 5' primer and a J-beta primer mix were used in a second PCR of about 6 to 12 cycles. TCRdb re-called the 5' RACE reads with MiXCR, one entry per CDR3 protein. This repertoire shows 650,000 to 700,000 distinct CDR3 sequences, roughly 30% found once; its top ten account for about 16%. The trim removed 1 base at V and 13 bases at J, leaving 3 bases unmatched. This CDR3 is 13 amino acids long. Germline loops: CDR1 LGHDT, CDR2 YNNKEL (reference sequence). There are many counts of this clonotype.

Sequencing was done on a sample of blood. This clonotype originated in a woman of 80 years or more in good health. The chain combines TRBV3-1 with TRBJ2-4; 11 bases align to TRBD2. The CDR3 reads CASSQVAGGPQYF. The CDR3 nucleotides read TGTGCCAGCAGCCAAGTAGCGGGGGGGCCACAGTACTTC.